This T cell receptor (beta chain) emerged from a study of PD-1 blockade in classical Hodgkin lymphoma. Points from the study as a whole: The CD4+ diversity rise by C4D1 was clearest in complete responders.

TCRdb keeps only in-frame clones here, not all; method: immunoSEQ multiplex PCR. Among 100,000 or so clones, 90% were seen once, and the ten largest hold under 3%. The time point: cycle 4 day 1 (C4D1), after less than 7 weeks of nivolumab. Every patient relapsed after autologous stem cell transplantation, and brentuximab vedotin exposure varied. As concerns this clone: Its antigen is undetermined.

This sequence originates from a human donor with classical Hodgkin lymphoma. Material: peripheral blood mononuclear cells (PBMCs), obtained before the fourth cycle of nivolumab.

CDR3 sequence (DNA): TGTGCCAGCAGCCCTAGTTCCAGGGGCGCTAGCACAGATACGCAGTATTTT. Protein: CASSPSSRGASTDTQYF. The rearrangement uses TRBV9 and TRBJ2-3, with a tentative D call TRBD1 (6 bases). The CDR3 sequence is 17 residues long. V lost 4 bases and J lost 0, with 18 bases in between. Germline CDR1 reads SGDLS; CDR2 reads YYNGEE.